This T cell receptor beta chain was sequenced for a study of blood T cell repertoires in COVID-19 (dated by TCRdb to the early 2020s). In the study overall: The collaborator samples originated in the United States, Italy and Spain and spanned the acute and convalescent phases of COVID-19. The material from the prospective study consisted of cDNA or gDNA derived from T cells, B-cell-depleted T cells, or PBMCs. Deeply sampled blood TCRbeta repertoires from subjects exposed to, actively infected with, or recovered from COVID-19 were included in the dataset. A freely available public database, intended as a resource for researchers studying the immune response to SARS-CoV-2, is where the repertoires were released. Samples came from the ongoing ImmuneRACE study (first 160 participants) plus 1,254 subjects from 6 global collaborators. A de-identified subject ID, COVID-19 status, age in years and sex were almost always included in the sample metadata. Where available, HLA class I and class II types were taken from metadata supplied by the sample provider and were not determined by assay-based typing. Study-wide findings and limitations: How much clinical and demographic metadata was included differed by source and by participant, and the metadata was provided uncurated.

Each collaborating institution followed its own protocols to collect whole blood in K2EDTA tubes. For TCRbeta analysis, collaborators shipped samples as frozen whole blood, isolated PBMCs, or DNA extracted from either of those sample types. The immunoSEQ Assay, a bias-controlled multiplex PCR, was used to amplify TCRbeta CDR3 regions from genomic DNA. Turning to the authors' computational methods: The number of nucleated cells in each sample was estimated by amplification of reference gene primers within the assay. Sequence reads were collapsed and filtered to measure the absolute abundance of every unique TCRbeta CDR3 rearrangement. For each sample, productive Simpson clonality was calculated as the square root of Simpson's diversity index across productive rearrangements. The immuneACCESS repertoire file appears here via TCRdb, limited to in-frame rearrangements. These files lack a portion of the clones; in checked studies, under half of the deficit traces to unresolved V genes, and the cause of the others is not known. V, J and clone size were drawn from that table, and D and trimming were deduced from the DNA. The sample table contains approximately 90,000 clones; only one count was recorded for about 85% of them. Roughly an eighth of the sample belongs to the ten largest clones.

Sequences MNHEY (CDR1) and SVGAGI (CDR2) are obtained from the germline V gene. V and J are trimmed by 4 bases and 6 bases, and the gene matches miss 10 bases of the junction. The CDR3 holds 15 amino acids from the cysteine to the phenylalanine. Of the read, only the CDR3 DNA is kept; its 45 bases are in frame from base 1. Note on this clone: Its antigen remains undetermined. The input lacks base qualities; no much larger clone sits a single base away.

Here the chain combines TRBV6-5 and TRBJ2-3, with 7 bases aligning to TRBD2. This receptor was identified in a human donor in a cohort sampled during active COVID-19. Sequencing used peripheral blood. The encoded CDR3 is CASSSLGGGRDTQYF. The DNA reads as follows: TGTGCCAGCAGTTCTTTGGGCGGGGGAAGGGATACGCAGTATTTT.